This T cell receptor (beta chain) was captured by sequencing in a study of spatial heterogeneity in lung cancer. Many counts were recorded for this clonotype. CDR3 length: 14 residues. Trimming removed 4 bases from V and 1 base from J, with 8 bases in between. Time point specified: blood at routine non-recurrence follow-up after resection. The study sequenced unsorted whole RNA from tumor, nontumor lung or frozen PBMC. Every individual TCR cDNA molecule carried its own unique molecular identifier, which allowed correction of PCR and sequencing errors. TCRdb ran MiXCR on the 5' RACE reads and lists one entry per CDR3 protein. The sample lists over 45,000 distinct CDR3 sequences; around 11% were seen once.

The clonotype originates from a male donor with early-stage non-small cell lung cancer. V is TRBV12-3 or TRBV12-4 and J is TRBJ2-1, with D perhaps matching TRBD2 (6 bases). Material: PBMCs, obtained at follow-up. The CDR3 reads CASSSGTSYNEQFF. CDR3 nucleotides: TGTGCCAGCAGTTCCGGGACTTCCTACAATGAGCAGTTCTTC.